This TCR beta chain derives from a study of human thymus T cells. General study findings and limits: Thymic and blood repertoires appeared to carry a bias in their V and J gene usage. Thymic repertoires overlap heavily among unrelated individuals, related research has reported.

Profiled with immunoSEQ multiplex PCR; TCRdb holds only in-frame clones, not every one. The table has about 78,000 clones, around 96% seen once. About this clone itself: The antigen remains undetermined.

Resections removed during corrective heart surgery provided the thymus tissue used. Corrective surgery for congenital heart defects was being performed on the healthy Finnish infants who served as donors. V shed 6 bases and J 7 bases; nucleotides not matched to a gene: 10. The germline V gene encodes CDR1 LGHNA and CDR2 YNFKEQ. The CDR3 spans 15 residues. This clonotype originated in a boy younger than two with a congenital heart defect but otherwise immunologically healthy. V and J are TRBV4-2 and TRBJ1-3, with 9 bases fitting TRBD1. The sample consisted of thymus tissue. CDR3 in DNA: TGTGCCAGCAGTCCCGGACAGGGGAGAGGGAACACCATATATTTT. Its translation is CASSPGQGRGNTIYF.